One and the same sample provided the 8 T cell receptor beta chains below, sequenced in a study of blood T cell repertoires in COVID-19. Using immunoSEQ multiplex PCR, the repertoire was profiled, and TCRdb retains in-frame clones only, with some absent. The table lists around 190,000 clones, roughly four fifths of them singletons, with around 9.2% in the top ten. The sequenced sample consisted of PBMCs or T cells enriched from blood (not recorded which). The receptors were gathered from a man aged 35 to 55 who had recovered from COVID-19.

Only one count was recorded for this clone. CDR3 nucleotide sequence: TGTGCCAGCAGGGTCGGTGGCACTGAAGCTTTCTTT. Residues: CASRVGGTEAFF. The chain has TRBV2 and TRBJ1-1; no reliable D call. CDR3 length: 12 residues. Germline V CDR1 and CDR2: SNHLY, FYNNEI. V was pared by 6 bases and J by 4 bases, with 9 bases between.

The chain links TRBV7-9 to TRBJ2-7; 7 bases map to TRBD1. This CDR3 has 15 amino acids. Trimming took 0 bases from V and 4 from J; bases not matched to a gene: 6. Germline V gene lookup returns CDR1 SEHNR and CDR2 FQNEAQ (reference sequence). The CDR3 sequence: CASSLAQTGLYEQYF. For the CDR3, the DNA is TGTGCCAGCAGCTTAGCGCAGACAGGGCTTTACGAGCAGTACTTC.

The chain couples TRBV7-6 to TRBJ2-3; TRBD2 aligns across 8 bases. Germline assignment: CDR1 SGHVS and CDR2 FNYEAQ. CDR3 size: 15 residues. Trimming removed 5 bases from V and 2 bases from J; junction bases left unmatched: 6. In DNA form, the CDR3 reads TGTGCCAGCAGCCCCTGGACTAGCTACACAGATACGCAGTATTTT. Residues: CASSPWTSYTDTQYF.

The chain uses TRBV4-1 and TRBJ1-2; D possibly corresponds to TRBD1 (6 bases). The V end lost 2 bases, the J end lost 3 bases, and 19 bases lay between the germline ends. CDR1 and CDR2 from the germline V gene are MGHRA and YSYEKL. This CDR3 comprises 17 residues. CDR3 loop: CASSQRVSQGSDYGYTF. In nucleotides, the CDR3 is TGCGCCAGCAGCCAACGGGTATCACAGGGTAGTGACTATGGCTACACCTTC.

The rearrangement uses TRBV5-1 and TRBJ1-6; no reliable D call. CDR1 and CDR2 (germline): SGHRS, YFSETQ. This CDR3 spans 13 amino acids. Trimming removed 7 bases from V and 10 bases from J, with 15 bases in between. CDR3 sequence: CASQRLRESPLHF. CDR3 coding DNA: TGCGCCAGCCAGCGACTAAGGGAGTCACCCCTCCACTTT.

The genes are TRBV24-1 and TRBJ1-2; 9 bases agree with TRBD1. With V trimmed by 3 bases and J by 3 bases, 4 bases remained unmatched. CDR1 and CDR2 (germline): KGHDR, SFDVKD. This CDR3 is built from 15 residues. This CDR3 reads CATSDPGQGYYGYTF. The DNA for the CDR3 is TGTGCCACCAGTGATCCGGGACAGGGATACTATGGCTACACCTTC.

The CDR3 sequence: CSVETPYEQYF. In nucleotides, the CDR3 is TGCAGCGTTGAGACTCCTTACGAGCAGTACTTC. The gene calls are TRBV29-1 and TRBJ2-7, with unresolved D. The V gene's germline CDR1 is SQVTM and CDR2 ANQGSEA. V was clipped by 3 bases and J by 4 bases, with 7 bases between them. This CDR3 spans 11 amino acids.

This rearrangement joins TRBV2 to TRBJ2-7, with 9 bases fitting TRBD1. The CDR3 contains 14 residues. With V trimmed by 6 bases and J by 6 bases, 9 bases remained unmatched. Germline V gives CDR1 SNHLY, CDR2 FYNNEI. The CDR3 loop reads CASRDRDRAIEQYF. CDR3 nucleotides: TGTGCCAGCAGGGACCGGGACAGGGCTATCGAGCAGTACTTC.